The clone carrying this TCR beta chain was counted a single time. The germline gene is not matched at one end of the junction; a read error may be the cause. Libraries were prepared by immunoSEQ multiplex PCR; TCRdb keeps only in-frame clonotypes and omits some of them. This table holds fewer than 150,000 clones, roughly 80% found once. This record belongs to a study of blood T cell repertoires in COVID-19. Study background: From T cells, B-cell-depleted T cells, or PBMCs came the material, which was cDNA or gDNA.

The CDR3 totals 14 residues. Per germline, CDR1 KGHSH and CDR2 LQKENI. This clonotype was sampled from a human donor in a cohort sampled during active COVID-19. Sequencing was performed on peripheral blood. The V call is TRBV18, the J call TRBJ1-2; 9 bases fit TRBD1. The CDR3 nucleotides read TGTGCCAGCGCACCCGGGACAGGGTCGGCCGGCTACACCTTC. Translation: CASAPGTGSAGYTF.